This passage covers 6 T cell receptor beta chains from one sample sequenced in a study of cytomegalovirus exposure and HLA in healthy donors. PCR amplification relied on 60 Vbeta primers (plus 13 Jbeta primers). Assay used: immunoSEQ multiplex PCR; TCRdb lists only in-frame clones, some missing. The data show some 110,000 clones, around 74% seen once. The specimen was PBMCs. The receptors here all came from a man aged 25-40 years in good health and CMV-seropositive.

As concerns this clone: Other DNA sequences of this sample code for an identical CDR3. V usage is TRBV29-1 and J usage is TRBJ1-2; D perhaps matches TRBD1 (5 bases). Trimming took 3 bases from V and 3 from J, leaving 8 bases between them. Germline V lookup: CDR1 SQVTM, CDR2 ANQGSEA. There are 12 residues in the CDR3. The CDR3 sequence: CSVELTDYGYTF. CDR3 bases: TGCAGCGTTGAGTTGACAGACTATGGCTACACCTTC.

The chain employs TRBV6-1 and TRBJ2-5; 8 nucleotides align to TRBD2. V lost 7 bases, J lost 1 base, and 8 bases stayed unmatched. The CDR3 runs to 15 residues. The germline CDR1 and CDR2 sequences are MNHNS and SASEGT. CDR3 bases: TGTGCCAGCAAGTTGTTGGCGGGGGGCCAAGAGACCCAGTACTTC. Its protein product is CASKLLAGGQETQYF.

This clone was found a few times. This chain links TRBV19 with TRBJ2-1; 8 bases line up with TRBD1. This CDR3 comprises 15 residues. Germline V gives CDR1 LNHDA, CDR2 SQIVND (reference sequence). V was pared by 2 bases and J by 7 bases, with 7 bases of the junction left unmatched. In DNA, the CDR3 is TGTGCCAGTAGTATAACAGGTGGGACAGGTAATGAGCAGTTCTTC. Translating gives CASSITGGTGNEQFF.

This clone turned up a few times. The chain recombines TRBV9 with TRBJ1-1; tentatively, D is TRBD1 (6 bases). V lost 5 bases and J lost 1, with 15 bases in between. The V gene's germline CDR1 is SGDLS and CDR2 YYNGEE. The CDR3 spans 15 residues. This chain's CDR3 is CASRDNREGNTEAFF. In nucleotides, the CDR3 is TGTGCCAGCAGGGATAACAGGGAGGGGAACACTGAAGCTTTCTTT.

The V and J genes are TRBV2 and TRBJ1-6; D gene ambiguous. Germline-derived CDR1 and CDR2 are SNHLY and FYNNEI. V was clipped by 7 bases and J by 0 bases, with 7 bases between them. The length of the CDR3 is 14 residues. The chain's CDR3 is CASIASSYNSPLHF. CDR3 nucleotide sequence: TGTGCCAGCATCGCGAGCTCCTATAATTCACCCCTCCACTTT.

This chain connects TRBV19 to TRBJ2-1, with TRBD2 identical over 13 bases. This CDR3 region has 16 residues. J was trimmed by 6 bases and V by 5 bases; bases with no gene match: 7. Germline V lookup: CDR1 LNHDA, CDR2 SQIVND (reference sequence). CDR3 coding DNA: TGTGCCAGTAGTGTCTCGACTAGCGGGGGGCTCAATGAGCAGTTCTTC. Protein: CASSVSTSGGLNEQFF. Using reference TRBV19 and TRBJ2-1 for the parts outside the CDR3, the full variable domain is DGGITQSPKYLFRKEGQNVTLSCEQNLNHDAMYWYRQDPGQGLRLIYYSQIVNDFQKGDIAEGYSVSREKKESFPLTVTSAQKNPTAFYLCASSVSTSGGLNEQFFGPGTRLTVL.